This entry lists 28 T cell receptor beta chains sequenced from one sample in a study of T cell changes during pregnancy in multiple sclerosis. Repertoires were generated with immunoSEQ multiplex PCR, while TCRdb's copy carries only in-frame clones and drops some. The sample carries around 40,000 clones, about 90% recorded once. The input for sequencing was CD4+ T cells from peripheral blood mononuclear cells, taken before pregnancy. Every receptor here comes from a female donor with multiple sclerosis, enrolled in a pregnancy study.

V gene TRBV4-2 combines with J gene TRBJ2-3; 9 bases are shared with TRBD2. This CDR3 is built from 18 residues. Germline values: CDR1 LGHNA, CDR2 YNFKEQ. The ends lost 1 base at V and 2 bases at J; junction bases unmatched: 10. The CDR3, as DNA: TGTGCCAGCAGCCAAGTCAGGAGCGGGGGGCCGGACACAGATACGCAGTATTTT. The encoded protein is CASSQVRSGGPDTDTQYF.

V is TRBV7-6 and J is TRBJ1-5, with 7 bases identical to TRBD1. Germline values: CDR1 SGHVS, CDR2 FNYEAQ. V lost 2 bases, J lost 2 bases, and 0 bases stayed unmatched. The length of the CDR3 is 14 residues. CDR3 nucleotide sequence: TGTGCCAGCAGCTTACAGGGGGGCAATCAGCCCCAGCATTTT. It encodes CASSLQGGNQPQHF.

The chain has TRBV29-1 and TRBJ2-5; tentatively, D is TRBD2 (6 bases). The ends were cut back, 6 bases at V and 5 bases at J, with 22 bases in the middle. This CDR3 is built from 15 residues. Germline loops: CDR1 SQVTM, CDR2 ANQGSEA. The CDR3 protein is CSVTLSGGRGETQYF. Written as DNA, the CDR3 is TGCAGCGTGACCTTATCTGGAGGGCGCGGGGAGACCCAGTACTTC.

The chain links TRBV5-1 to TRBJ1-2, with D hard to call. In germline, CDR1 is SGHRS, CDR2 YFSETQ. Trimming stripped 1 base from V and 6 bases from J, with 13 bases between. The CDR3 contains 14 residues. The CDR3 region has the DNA TGCGCCAGCAGCTTGACAGTTTCGACCCATGGCTACACCTTC. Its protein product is CASSLTVSTHGYTF.

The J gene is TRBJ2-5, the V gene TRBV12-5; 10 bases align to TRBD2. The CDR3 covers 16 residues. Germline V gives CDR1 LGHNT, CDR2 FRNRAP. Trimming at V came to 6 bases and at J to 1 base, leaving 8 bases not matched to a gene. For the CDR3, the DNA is TGTGCTAGTGGCTTTTCTAGCGGGAGTTCCCAAGAGACCCAGTACTTC. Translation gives CASGFSSGSSQETQYF.

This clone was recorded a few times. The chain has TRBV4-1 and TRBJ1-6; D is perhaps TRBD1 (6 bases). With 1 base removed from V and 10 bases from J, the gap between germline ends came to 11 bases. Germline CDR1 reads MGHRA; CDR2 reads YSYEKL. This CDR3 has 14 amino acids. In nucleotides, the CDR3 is TGCGCCAGCAGCCAAGTGTGGACAGTCTCACCCCTCCACTTT. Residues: CASSQVWTVSPLHF.

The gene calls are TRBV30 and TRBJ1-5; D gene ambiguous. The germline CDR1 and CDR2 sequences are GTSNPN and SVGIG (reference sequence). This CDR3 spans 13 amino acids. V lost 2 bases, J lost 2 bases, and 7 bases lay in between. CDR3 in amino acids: CAWSPGGNQPQHF. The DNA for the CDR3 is TGTGCCTGGAGTCCCGGAGGCAATCAGCCCCAGCATTTT. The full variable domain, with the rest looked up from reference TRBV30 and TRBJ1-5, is SQTIHQWPATLVQPVGSPLSLECTVEGTSNPNLYWYRQAAGRGLQLLFYSVGIGQISSEVPQNLSASRPQDRQFILSSKKLLLSDSGFYLCAWSPGGNQPQHFGDGTRLSIL.

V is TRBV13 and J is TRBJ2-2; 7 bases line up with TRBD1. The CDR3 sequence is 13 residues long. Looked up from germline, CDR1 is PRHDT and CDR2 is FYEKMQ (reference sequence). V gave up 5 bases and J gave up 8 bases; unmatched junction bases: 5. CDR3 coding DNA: TGTGCCAGCAGCGCGACAGGGCTGGGGGAGCTGTTTTTT. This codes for CASSATGLGELFF.

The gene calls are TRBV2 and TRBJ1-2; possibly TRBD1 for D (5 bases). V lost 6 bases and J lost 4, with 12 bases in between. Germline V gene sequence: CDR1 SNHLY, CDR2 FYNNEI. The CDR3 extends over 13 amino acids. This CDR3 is CASSPDILYGYTF. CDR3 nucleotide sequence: TGTGCCAGCAGCCCGGACATACTCTATGGCTACACCTTC.

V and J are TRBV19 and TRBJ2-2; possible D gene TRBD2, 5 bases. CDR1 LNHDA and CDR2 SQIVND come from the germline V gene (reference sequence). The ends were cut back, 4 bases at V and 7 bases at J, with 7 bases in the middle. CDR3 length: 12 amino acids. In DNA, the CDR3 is TGTGCCAGTAGTAAGCGGAACGGGGAGCTGTTTTTT. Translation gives CASSKRNGELFF.

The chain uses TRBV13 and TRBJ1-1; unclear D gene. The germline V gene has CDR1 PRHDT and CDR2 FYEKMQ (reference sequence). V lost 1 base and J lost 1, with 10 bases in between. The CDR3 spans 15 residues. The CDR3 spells CASSLERRPNTEAFF. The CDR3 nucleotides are TGTGCCAGCAGCTTAGAACGGCGGCCGAACACTGAAGCTTTCTTT.

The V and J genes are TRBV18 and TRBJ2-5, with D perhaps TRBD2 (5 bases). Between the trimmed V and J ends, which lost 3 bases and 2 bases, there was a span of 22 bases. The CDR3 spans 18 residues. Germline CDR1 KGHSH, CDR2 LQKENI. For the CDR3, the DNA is TGTGCCAGCTCACCGATCCGGGGAAAGGGAAGAGCTCAAGAGACCCAGTACTTC. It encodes CASSPIRGKGRAQETQYF.

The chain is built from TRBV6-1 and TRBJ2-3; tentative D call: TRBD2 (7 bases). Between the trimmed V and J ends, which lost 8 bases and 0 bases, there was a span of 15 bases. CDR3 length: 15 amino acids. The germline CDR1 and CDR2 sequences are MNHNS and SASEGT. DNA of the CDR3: TGTGCCAGCTTTAGGGGAGGGGGGAGCACAGATACGCAGTATTTT. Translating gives CASFRGGGSTDTQYF.

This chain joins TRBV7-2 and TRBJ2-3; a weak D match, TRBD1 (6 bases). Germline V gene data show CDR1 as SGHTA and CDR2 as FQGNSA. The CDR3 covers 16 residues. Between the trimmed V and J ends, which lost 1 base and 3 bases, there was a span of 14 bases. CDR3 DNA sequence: TGTGCCAGCAGCTTAGTTGGGGGCATATGGACAGATACGCAGTATTTT. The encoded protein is CASSLVGGIWTDTQYF.

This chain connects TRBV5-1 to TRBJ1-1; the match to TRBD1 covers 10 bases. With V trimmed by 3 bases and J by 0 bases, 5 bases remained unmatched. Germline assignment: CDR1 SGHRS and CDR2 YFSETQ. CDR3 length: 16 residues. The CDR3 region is CASSSGTGALNTEAFF. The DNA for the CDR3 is TGCGCCAGCAGCTCCGGGACAGGGGCTTTGAACACTGAAGCTTTCTTT.

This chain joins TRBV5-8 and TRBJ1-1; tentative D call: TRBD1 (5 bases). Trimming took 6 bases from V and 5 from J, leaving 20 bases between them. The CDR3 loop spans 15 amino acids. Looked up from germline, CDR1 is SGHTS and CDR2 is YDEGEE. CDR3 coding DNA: TGTGCCAGCATATACAGGACGAATAAGGGGACTGAAGCTTTCTTT. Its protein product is CASIYRTNKGTEAFF.

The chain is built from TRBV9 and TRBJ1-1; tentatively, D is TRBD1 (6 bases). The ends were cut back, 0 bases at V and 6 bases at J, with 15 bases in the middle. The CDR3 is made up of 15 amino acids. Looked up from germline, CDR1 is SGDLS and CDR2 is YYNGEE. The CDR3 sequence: CASSVDERTDAEAFF. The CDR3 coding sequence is TGTGCCAGCAGCGTAGATGAGCGGACAGACGCTGAAGCTTTCTTT.

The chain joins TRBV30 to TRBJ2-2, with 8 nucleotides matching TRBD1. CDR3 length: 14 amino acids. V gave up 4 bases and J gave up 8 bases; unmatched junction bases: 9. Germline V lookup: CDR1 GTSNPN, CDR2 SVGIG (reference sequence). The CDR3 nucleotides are TGTGCCTGGACCCCGGGACAGGAAGGGGGGGAGCTGTTTTTT. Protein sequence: CAWTPGQEGGELFF.

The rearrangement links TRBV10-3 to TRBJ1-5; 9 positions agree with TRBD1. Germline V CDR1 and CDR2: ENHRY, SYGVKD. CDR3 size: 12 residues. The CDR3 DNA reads TGTGGGGCCGGGACAGGGCCTCAGCCCCAGCATTTT. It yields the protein CGAGTGPQPQHF.

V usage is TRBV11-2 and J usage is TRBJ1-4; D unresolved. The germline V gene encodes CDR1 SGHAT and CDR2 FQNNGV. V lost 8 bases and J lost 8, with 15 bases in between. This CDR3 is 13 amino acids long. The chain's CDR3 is CASGSHLGEKLFF. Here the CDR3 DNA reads TGTGCCAGCGGTTCCCACCTCGGGGAAAAACTGTTTTTT.

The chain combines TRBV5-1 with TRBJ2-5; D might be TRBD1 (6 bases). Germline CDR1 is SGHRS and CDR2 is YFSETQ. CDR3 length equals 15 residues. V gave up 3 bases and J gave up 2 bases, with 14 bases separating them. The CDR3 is CASSSRTAGQETQYF. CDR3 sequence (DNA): TGCGCCAGCAGCTCCAGGACAGCCGGTCAAGAGACCCAGTACTTC.

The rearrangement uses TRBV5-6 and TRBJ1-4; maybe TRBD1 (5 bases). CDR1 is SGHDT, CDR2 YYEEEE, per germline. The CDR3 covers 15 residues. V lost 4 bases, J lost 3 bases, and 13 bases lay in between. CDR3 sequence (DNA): TGTGCCAGCAGCCCGGTAGGAGGGGCTAATGAAAAACTGTTTTTT. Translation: CASSPVGGANEKLFF.

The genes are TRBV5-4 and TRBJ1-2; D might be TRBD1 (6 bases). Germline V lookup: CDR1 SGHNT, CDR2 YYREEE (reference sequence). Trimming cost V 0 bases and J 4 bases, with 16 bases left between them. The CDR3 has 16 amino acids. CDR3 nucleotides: TGTGCCAGCAGCTTGGATCAGGGGCGTACTCCCTATGGCTACACCTTC. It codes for CASSLDQGRTPYGYTF.

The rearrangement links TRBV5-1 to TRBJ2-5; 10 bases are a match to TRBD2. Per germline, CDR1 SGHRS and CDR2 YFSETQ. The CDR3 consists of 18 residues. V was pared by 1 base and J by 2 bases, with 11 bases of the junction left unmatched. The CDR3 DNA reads TGCGCCAGCAGCTTGTTTGAGCGGGGGGGCCGGGCGCAAGAGACCCAGTACTTC. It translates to CASSLFERGGRAQETQYF.

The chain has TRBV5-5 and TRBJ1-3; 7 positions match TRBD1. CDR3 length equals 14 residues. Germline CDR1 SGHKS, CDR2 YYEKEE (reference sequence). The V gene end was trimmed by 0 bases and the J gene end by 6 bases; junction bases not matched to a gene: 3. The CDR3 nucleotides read TGTGCCAGCAGCTTGGTAGGGACAGTAAACACCATATATTTT. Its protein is CASSLVGTVNTIYF.

The CDR3 DNA reads as TGTGCCAGCAGTTACTCAATGGGGGGACCGGGTAGGAAACTGTTTTTT. This encodes CASSYSMGGPGRKLFF. The chain combines TRBV6-6 with TRBJ1-4, with TRBD1 as a possible D gene (5 bases). The V gene's germline CDR1 is MNHNY and CDR2 SVGAGI (reference sequence). CDR3 length: 16 amino acids. V was pared by 0 bases and J by 11 bases, with 19 bases between.

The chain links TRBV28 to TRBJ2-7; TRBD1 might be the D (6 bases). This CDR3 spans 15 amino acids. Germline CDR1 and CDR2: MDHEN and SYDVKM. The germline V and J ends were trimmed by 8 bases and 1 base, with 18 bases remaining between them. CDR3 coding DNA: TGTGCCAGCTCAAAGGGGGTAACTCGTTCCTACGAGCAGTACTTC. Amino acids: CASSKGVTRSYEQYF. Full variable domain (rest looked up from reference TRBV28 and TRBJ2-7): DVKVTQSSRYLVKRTGEKVFLECVQDMDHENMFWYRQDPGLGLRLIYFSYDVKMKEKGDIPEGYSVSREKKERFSLILESASTNQTSMYLCASSKGVTRSYEQYFGPGTRLTVT.

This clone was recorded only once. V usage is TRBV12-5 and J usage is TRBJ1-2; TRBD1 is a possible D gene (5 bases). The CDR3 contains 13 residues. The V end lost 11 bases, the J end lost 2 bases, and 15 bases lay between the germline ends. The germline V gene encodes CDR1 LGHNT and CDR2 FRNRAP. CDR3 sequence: CALLPTANYGYTF. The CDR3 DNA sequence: TGTGCTCTTTTACCGACAGCAAACTATGGCTACACCTTC. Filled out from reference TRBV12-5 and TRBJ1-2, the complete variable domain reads DARVTQTPRHKVTEMGQEVTMRCQPILGHNTVFWYRQTMMQGLELLAYFRNRAPLDDSGMPKDRFSAEMPDATLATLKIQPSEPRDSAVYFCALLPTANYGYTFGSGTRLTVV.